This T cell receptor (beta chain) was recorded in a study of cytomegalovirus exposure and HLA in healthy donors. Germline V gene sequence: CDR1 KGHSH, CDR2 LQKENI. After removal of 2 bases from V and 3 bases from J, the junction contained 10 bases not matched to a gene. The CDR3 runs 18 residues. Notes on the study in general: Earlier findings revealed that most TCR beta V segments proved productive either about 87% or about 30% of the time. TCR association rates varied by HLA locus in a later analysis, with DRB1 highest and HLA-C lowest. Later analysis associated a missense DCLRE1C variant with TCR beta V- and J-gene trimming. CMV serostatus alone was available as immune exposure information.

A note on this clone: Antigen specificity is unknown.

With 60 Vbeta and 13 Jbeta primers, the PCR was carried out. Method: immunoSEQ multiplex PCR; TCRdb's copy keeps in-frame clones and lacks some. The sample records over 200,000 clones, 82% being singletons. The chain carries TRBV18 and TRBJ1-2; 12 bases match TRBD1. The sample consisted of PBMCs. The clonotype originates from a woman aged 35 to 49 in good health and CMV-seronegative. The CDR3 sequence: CASSPTRDRGREDYGYTF. The DNA of the CDR3 is TGTGCCAGCTCACCAACCCGGGACAGGGGGCGCGAGGACTATGGCTACACCTTC.